This is a list of T cell receptor beta chains from one sample in a study of control samples from healthy donors and cancer patients. Generated by immunoSEQ multiplex PCR, the TCRdb table keeps only in-frame clones and is missing some. This sample has 190,000 or so clones, with roughly 93% found just once. Sequencing was carried out using blood. These receptors all stem from a man younger than 35 in good health. Both conserved end residues are part of each CDR3. A D gene is named only where the DNA matches it firmly. Not all rows give a size; the values are once, few, many and, for expanded clones, a class.

D	size	V	J	DNA	CDR3
TRBD1	once	TRBV7-9	TRBJ2-1	TGTGCCAGCAGCGCCCCCACTGGGACAGGGGTCCCCCATGAGCAGTTCTTC	CASSAPTGTGVPHEQFF
TRBD1	-	TRBV5-1	TRBJ1-5	TGCGCCAGCAGCGCGGGACAGCCCAATCAGCCCCAGCATTTT	CASSAGQPNQPQHF
-	once	TRBV19	TRBJ1-6	TGTGCCAGTAGTATAACCCTAGACATGGGCACCCTCCACTTT	CASSITLDMGTLHF
-	-	TRBV10-3	TRBJ1-1	TGTGCCATCAGTGAGTCGATGAACAGACCGGACACTGAAGCTTTCTTT	CAISESMNRPDTEAFF
TRBD1	-	TRBV20-1	TRBJ2-3	TGCAGTGCTCGTGACAGGGCCCGGACAGATACGCAGTATTTT	CSARDRARTDTQYF
-	-	TRBV7-3	TRBJ2-3	TGTGCCAGCAGCGGGTCTAGCACAGATACGCAGTATTTT	CASSGSSTDTQYF
-	-	TRBV2	TRBJ1-2	TGTGCCAGCACTGTAGATTTCTATGGCTACACCTTC	CASTVDFYGYTF
-	-	TRBV5-1	TRBJ2-4	TGCGCCAGCAGCTTTTCCGGGACCGAAGGGGACGGGGACATTCAGTACTTC	CASSFSGTEGDGDIQYF
-	-	TRBV9	TRBJ1-2	TGTGCCAGCAGCGTAGGGGAGGGGGCTAACTATGGCTACACCTTC	CASSVGEGANYGYTF
-	-	TRBV10-3	TRBJ1-6	TGTGCCATCAGTGAGACTCAGGATTCACCCCTCCACTTT	CAISETQDSPLHF
-	-	TRBV21-1	TRBJ2-7	TGTGCCAGCAGAACAAAAATACCGGGACAGGGGAAAACCTACGAGCAGTACTTC	CASRTKIPGQGKTYEQYF
TRBD1	-	TRBV5-6	TRBJ1-3	TGTGCCAGCAGCTTGGGGGACAGTTCTGGAAACACCATATATTTT	CASSLGDSSGNTIYF
-	-	TRBV10-3	TRBJ2-1	TGTGCCATCAGTGATGGGACAAGGGAGCAGTTCTTC	CAISDGTREQFF
-	-	TRBV24-1	TRBJ2-1	TGTGCCACCAGTGATTTAGCGGGCTCCTACAATGAGCAGTTCTTC	CATSDLAGSYNEQFF
TRBD1	-	TRBV7-9	TRBJ1-5	TGTGCCAGCAGCCGACAGGGGCAGCCCCAGCATTTT	CASSRQGQPQHF
-	-	TRBV7-9	TRBJ1-4	TGTGCCAGCAGCTTAGCGCAGCAAGGTGAAAAACTGTTTTTT	CASSLAQQGEKLFF
TRBD1	-	TRBV6-5	TRBJ1-1	TGTGCCAGCACCACAGGGGGCTACGATTTCTTT	CASTTGGYDFF
TRBD1	-	TRBV10-3	TRBJ1-1	TGTGCCATCAGTGAGTCGGGACAGGGGAACACTGAAGCTTTCTTT	CAISESGQGNTEAFF
-	-	TRBV28	TRBJ1-2	TGTGCCAGCAGTTTGCGAGCGGAGTACGGCTATGGCTACACCTTC	CASSLRAEYGYGYTF
-	-	TRBV7-9	TRBJ2-7	TGTGCCAGCAGCCCCCCCGGGTGGCGCTCCTACGAGCAGTACTTC	CASSPPGWRSYEQYF
-	-	TRBV3-1/TRBV3-2	TRBJ2-3	TGTGCCAGCAGCCAAGATACGGGTACGCAGTATTTT	CASSQDTGTQYF
TRBD2	-	TRBV7-2	TRBJ2-5	TGTGCCAGCAGTCGCGGGGAACGGCAGCGGGGGGGCCGAGAGACCCAGTACTTC	CASSRGERQRGGRETQYF
-	-	TRBV2	TRBJ1-6	TGTGCCAGCAGTGAATGGGTAGGATCACCCCTCCACTTT	CASSEWVGSPLHF
-	-	TRBV7-2	TRBJ2-3	TGTGCCAGCAGCTTATCCCGGGATACGCAGTATTTT	CASSLSRDTQYF
-	-	TRBV19	TRBJ1-6	TGTGCCAGTAATCTCCTCGGCCCTGGGTCACCCCTCCACTTT	CASNLLGPGSPLHF
-	-	TRBV6-5	TRBJ2-4	TGTGCCAGCAGTTTGGGATCCTCAGCCAAAAACATTCAGTACTTC	CASSLGSSAKNIQYF
TRBD1	-	TRBV5-8	TRBJ1-2	TGTGCCAGCAGCCGACAGGGTGGTGGCTATGGCTACACCTTC	CASSRQGGGYGYTF
-	-	TRBV27	TRBJ2-4	TGTGCCAGCCTGGGCGTTAACAGGTTAAACATTCAGTACTTC	CASLGVNRLNIQYF
-	-	TRBV4-1	TRBJ1-6	TGCGCCAGCAGCCAAGGGAAAGGGACTTCACCCCTCCACTTT	CASSQGKGTSPLHF
-	-	TRBV7-9	TRBJ2-7	TGTGCCAGCAGCGACTTTTACTACGAGCAGTACTTC	CASSDFYYEQYF
-	-	TRBV3-1/TRBV3-2	TRBJ1-1	TGTGCCAGCAGCCGGCGGGGAGTGAACACTGAAGCTTTCTTT	CASSRRGVNTEAFF
TRBD2	-	TRBV18	TRBJ2-2	TGTGCCAGCTCACCACCAGCGGGGGGGCCGAACACCGGGGAGCTGTTTTTT	CASSPPAGGPNTGELFF
-	-	TRBV5-1	TRBJ1-1	TGCGCCAGCAGCTTGGGGCGGAACACTGAAGCTTTCTTT	CASSLGRNTEAFF
-	-	TRBV18	TRBJ2-5	TGTGCCAGCTCACCACGGAAGGGGAATCGCGAGACCCAGTACTTC	CASSPRKGNRETQYF
TRBD1	-	TRBV27	TRBJ1-6	TGTGCCAGCAGTTTGCGGGACAGTACATATAATTCACCCCTCCACTTT	CASSLRDSTYNSPLHF
TRBD1	-	TRBV6-5	TRBJ2-5	TGTGCCAGCAGTTACTCGTGGGCAGGGGGAATGGAGACCCAGTACTTC	CASSYSWAGGMETQYF
-	-	TRBV12-3/TRBV12-4	TRBJ1-5	TGTGCCAGCAGTTTAGGTGGCCAGCCCCAGCATTTT	CASSLGGQPQHF
TRBD1	-	TRBV14	TRBJ2-1	TGTGCCAGCAGCCAAGGGACAGGGAGTGAGCAGTTCTTC	CASSQGTGSEQFF
-	-	TRBV18	TRBJ1-5	TGTGCCAGCTCAACCGGGACATCCTTTGAACAGCCCCAGCATTTT	CASSTGTSFEQPQHF